This TCR beta chain was found in a study of shared clonotypes between healthy human individuals. Profiling relied on immunoSEQ multiplex PCR, and the TCRdb table lists in-frame clones only, not all of them. The sample consists of 600,000 to 750,000 clones, roughly 72% of them appearing once. Notes on the study in general: The four-donor shared clonotypes exceeded non-shared clonotypes in generation probability, with non-shared ones scoring lower. Sorted-subset sequencing, rarefaction showed, was incomplete despite large depth. Sampling was confined to blood; repertoires within tissues likely differ.

Partitioning of CD4+ cells yielded a CD45RA+ naive subset and a CD45RA-negative memory subset. This clone was counted between two and nine times. Its antigen is not identified. Germline V gene sequence: CDR1 MNHEY, CDR2 SMNVEV (reference sequence). The length of the CDR3 is 15 residues. V shed 5 bases and J shed 1 base, with 14 bases lying between them. The chain links TRBV27 to TRBJ1-1; TRBD1 might be the D (5 bases). The specimen sequenced was memory CD4+ T cells sorted from blood. Subset indicated: CD45RA-negative fraction. The source is a woman aged 25-40 years in good health. CDR3 nucleotides: TGTGCCAGCAGTCCTCAGGGACGGACGAACACTGAAGCTTTCTTT. This gives the protein CASSPQGRTNTEAFF.